This T cell receptor (beta chain) derives from a study of blood T cell repertoires in COVID-19. At the level of the study: Sources were T cells, B-cell-depleted T cells, or PBMCs; the material itself was cDNA or gDNA.

While infection was still active, Seattle patients were enrolled and then followed longitudinally. The germline V and J ends were trimmed by 1 base and 8 bases, with 12 bases remaining between them. The CDR3 is 14 residues long. CDR1 and CDR2 from the germline V gene are LGHNA and YSLEER. Original handling: Quantification of nucleated cells was approximated via reference gene primer amplification. The assay was immunoSEQ multiplex PCR, and TCRdb's table has in-frame clones only and misses some. V and J calls plus clone size are reproduced from that table; the DNA served to infer D and trimming. Found here are about 89,000 clones, about four fifths of them singletons; the top ten hold 6.3%.

Material: peripheral blood. This rearrangement joins TRBV4-3 to TRBJ2-1; D not resolved. This TCR derives from a man between 65 and 80 years old with COVID-19, enrolled during active disease. The CDR3 protein is CASSQGLTLHEQFF. In nucleotides, the CDR3 is TGCGCCAGCAGCCAAGGGCTTACATTGCATGAGCAGTTCTTC.